The T cell receptor (beta chain) described here comes from a study of blood T cell repertoires in COVID-19. Study context: Collection of acute and convalescent COVID-19 samples took place in the United States, Italy and Spain.

V was clipped by 8 bases and J by 8 bases; unmatched bases: 15. Germline V gene sequence: CDR1 LNHDA, CDR2 SQIVND (reference sequence). The CDR3 covers 15 residues. This table comes from immunoSEQ multiplex PCR, and its TCRdb copy is limited to in-frame clones, with some not included. The sample records tens of thousands of clones, around 80% being singletons. This chain joins TRBV19 and TRBJ1-2; 9 bases are a match to TRBD1. This receptor was taken from a human donor in a cohort sampled during active COVID-19. The sequenced sample consisted of peripheral blood. CDR3 in amino acids: CASGGDREVLGGYTF. CDR3 nucleotide sequence: TGTGCCAGTGGTGGGGACAGGGAAGTTTTAGGCGGCTACACCTTC.